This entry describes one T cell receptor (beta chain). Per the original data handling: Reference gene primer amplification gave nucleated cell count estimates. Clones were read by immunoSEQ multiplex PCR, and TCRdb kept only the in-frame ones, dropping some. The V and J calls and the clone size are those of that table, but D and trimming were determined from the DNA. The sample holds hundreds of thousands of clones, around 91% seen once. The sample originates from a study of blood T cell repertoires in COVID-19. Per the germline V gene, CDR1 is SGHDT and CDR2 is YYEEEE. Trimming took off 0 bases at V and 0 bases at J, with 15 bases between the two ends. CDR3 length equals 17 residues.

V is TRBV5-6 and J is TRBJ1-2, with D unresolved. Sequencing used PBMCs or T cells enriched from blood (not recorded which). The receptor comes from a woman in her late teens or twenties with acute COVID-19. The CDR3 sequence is CASSLAKSRSANYGYTF. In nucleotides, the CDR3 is TGTGCCAGCAGCTTGGCCAAAAGTCGTTCAGCTAACTATGGCTACACCTTC.